These T cell receptor beta chains were read from a single sample in a study of T-cell memory formation after mild COVID-19. TCRdb called the 5' RACE reads again in MiXCR, with one record for every CDR3 protein. The sample shows some 160,000 distinct CDR3 sequences, about a third of them seen only once. What was sequenced was PBMCs or a T cell subset sorted from them (not recorded which). These receptors originate from an adult woman who had mild COVID-19 (a few samples of this study predate the infection). Cell type and time point are not known. Both conserved end residues are part of each CDR3. Fields, in order: D gene, clone size, CDR3 length, V gene, J gene, CDR3 DNA, CDR3 protein. The D gene is left open where the match is weak. Only some rows state a clone size, as once, few, many or a class for expanded clones.

D gene: NA
clone size: NA
CDR3 length: 13
V gene: TRBV12-3/TRBV12-4
J gene: TRBJ1-2
CDR3 DNA: TGTGCCAGCAGTTTGGGGACCGGCTATGGCTACACCTTC
CDR3 protein: CASSLGTGYGYTF

D gene: TRBD1
clone size: once
CDR3 length: 14
V gene: TRBV7-6
J gene: TRBJ1-2
CDR3 DNA: TGTGCCAGCAGCCCCCGTACAGGGGACTATGGCTACACCTTC
CDR3 protein: CASSPRTGDYGYTF

D gene: TRBD1
clone size: NA
CDR3 length: 16
V gene: TRBV12-3/TRBV12-4
J gene: TRBJ2-1
CDR3 DNA: TGTGCCAGCAGGGGGACAGCCACAAGCTCCTACAATGAGCAGTTCTTC
CDR3 protein: CASRGTATSSYNEQFF

D gene: TRBD2
clone size: few
CDR3 length: 19
V gene: TRBV4-1
J gene: TRBJ2-1
CDR3 DNA: TGCGCCAGCAGCCAAGATGGACTAGCGGGGGCAAGCTCCTACAATGAGCAGTTCTTC
CDR3 protein: CASSQDGLAGASSYNEQFF

D gene: NA
clone size: NA
CDR3 length: 14
V gene: TRBV29-1
J gene: TRBJ2-5
CDR3 DNA: TGCAGCGGGAGCGCACGACAGGTACAAGAGACCCAGTACTTC
CDR3 protein: CSGSARQVQETQYF

D gene: NA
clone size: NA
CDR3 length: 12
V gene: TRBV27
J gene: TRBJ2-7
CDR3 DNA: TGTGCCAGCAGTCAGGGCCTCTCCGAGCAGTACTTC
CDR3 protein: CASSQGLSEQYF

D gene: TRBD1
clone size: NA
CDR3 length: 14
V gene: TRBV15
J gene: TRBJ1-2
CDR3 DNA: TGTGCCACCAGCAGAAACGACAGGGGGCTTGGCTACACCTTC
CDR3 protein: CATSRNDRGLGYTF

D gene: NA
clone size: NA
CDR3 length: 16
V gene: TRBV9
J gene: TRBJ1-2
CDR3 DNA: TGTGCCAGCAGCGTAGCTCTTAACAGGGAAGACTATGGCTACACCTTC
CDR3 protein: CASSVALNREDYGYTF

D gene: NA
clone size: few
CDR3 length: 15
V gene: TRBV7-9
J gene: TRBJ2-7
CDR3 DNA: TGTGCCAGCAGCTTAGGGGGCAGTGACCTCTACGAGCAGTACTTC
CDR3 protein: CASSLGGSDLYEQYF

D gene: TRBD2
clone size: NA
CDR3 length: 16
V gene: TRBV6-1
J gene: TRBJ2-5
CDR3 DNA: TGTGCCAGCAGTGTTACTAGCGGGGGGCCCCAAGAGACCCAGTACTTC
CDR3 protein: CASSVTSGGPQETQYF

D gene: TRBD2
clone size: few
CDR3 length: 11
V gene: TRBV30
J gene: TRBJ2-1
CDR3 DNA: TGTGCCTGGAGTCCAGGGGGACTAGCATTCTTC
CDR3 protein: CAWSPGGLAFF

D gene: TRBD2
clone size: NA
CDR3 length: 17
V gene: TRBV5-1
J gene: TRBJ2-7
CDR3 DNA: TGCGCCAGCAGCCTTGTAGCGGGAGGGCCGGGGACGTACGAGCAGTACTTC
CDR3 protein: CASSLVAGGPGTYEQYF

D gene: NA
clone size: few
CDR3 length: 12
V gene: TRBV7-9
J gene: TRBJ2-2
CDR3 DNA: TGTGCCAGCAGCCGGACGTCGGGGGAGCTGTTTTTT
CDR3 protein: CASSRTSGELFF

D gene: TRBD1
clone size: NA
CDR3 length: 14
V gene: TRBV20-1
J gene: TRBJ2-3
CDR3 DNA: TGCAGTGCTAGTCGCGGGACAGGGACAGATACGCAGTATTTT
CDR3 protein: CSASRGTGTDTQYF

D gene: TRBD2
clone size: NA
CDR3 length: 14
V gene: TRBV5-1
J gene: TRBJ2-5
CDR3 DNA: TGCGCCAGCAGTAGGGACTACCTTAAAGAGACCCAGTACTTC
CDR3 protein: CASSRDYLKETQYF

D gene: NA
clone size: NA
CDR3 length: 14
V gene: TRBV20-1
J gene: TRBJ2-7
CDR3 DNA: TGCAGTGCTAGAGATCTCTCGGGGAACTACGAGCAGTACTTC
CDR3 protein: CSARDLSGNYEQYF

D gene: NA
clone size: NA
CDR3 length: 16
V gene: TRBV3-1
J gene: TRBJ2-5
CDR3 DNA: TGTGCCAGCAGCCAAGATTGGCAGGGTAGGAGAGAGACCCAGTACTTC
CDR3 protein: CASSQDWQGRRETQYF

D gene: TRBD2
clone size: NA
CDR3 length: 16
V gene: TRBV19
J gene: TRBJ2-1
CDR3 DNA: TGTGCCAGTAGTAGGGGGACTAGCGGGAGCTTTAATGAGCAGTTCTTC
CDR3 protein: CASSRGTSGSFNEQFF

D gene: TRBD2
clone size: NA
CDR3 length: 16
V gene: TRBV19
J gene: TRBJ2-1
CDR3 DNA: TGTGCCAGTAGTATTGGGGCGGGGGGCTCCTACAATGAGCAGTTCTTC
CDR3 protein: CASSIGAGGSYNEQFF

D gene: NA
clone size: NA
CDR3 length: 18
V gene: TRBV24-1
J gene: TRBJ2-3
CDR3 DNA: TGTGCCACCAGTGACCACCTGTACGGCGGGACTAGCACAGATACGCAGTATTTT
CDR3 protein: CATSDHLYGGTSTDTQYF

D gene: NA
clone size: NA
CDR3 length: 16
V gene: TRBV4-3
J gene: TRBJ2-2
CDR3 DNA: TGCGCCAGCAGCCACTCCAGTCTGGGGAACACCGGGGAGCTGTTTTTT
CDR3 protein: CASSHSSLGNTGELFF

D gene: NA
clone size: NA
CDR3 length: 13
V gene: TRBV6-1
J gene: TRBJ1-2
CDR3 DNA: TGTGCCAGCAGAACAGAGACAGGAGACGGCTACACCTTC
CDR3 protein: CASRTETGDGYTF

D gene: NA
clone size: NA
CDR3 length: 18
V gene: TRBV4-2
J gene: TRBJ1-1
CDR3 DNA: TGTGCCAGCAGCCAAATCCCATTGGGCCCCGGGGGGAACACTGAAGCTTTCTTT
CDR3 protein: CASSQIPLGPGGNTEAFF

D gene: NA
clone size: few
CDR3 length: 14
V gene: TRBV12-3/TRBV12-4
J gene: TRBJ1-5
CDR3 DNA: TGTGCCAGCAGTTTACAGGGGACGAATCAGCCCCAGCATTTT
CDR3 protein: CASSLQGTNQPQHF

D gene: TRBD1
clone size: NA
CDR3 length: 16
V gene: TRBV5-1
J gene: TRBJ2-2
CDR3 DNA: TGCGCCAGCAGCTGGACAGGGACGACGAACACCGGGGAGCTGTTTTTT
CDR3 protein: CASSWTGTTNTGELFF

D gene: NA
clone size: few
CDR3 length: 17
V gene: TRBV6-5
J gene: TRBJ2-1
CDR3 DNA: TGTGCCAGCAGTTCCTTCGTCGGACTGGGCTTTGATAATGAGCAGTTCTTC
CDR3 protein: CASSSFVGLGFDNEQFF

D gene: NA
clone size: NA
CDR3 length: 16
V gene: TRBV9
J gene: TRBJ2-3
CDR3 DNA: TGTGCCAGCAGCGTAGTCGGAGGGGGCTTCGGAGATACGCAGTATTTT
CDR3 protein: CASSVVGGGFGDTQYF

D gene: TRBD1
clone size: NA
CDR3 length: 15
V gene: TRBV24-1
J gene: TRBJ2-3
CDR3 DNA: TGTGCCACCAGTGACCCCCTAAAACTGACAGGGACGCAGTATTTT
CDR3 protein: CATSDPLKLTGTQYF

D gene: TRBD2
clone size: few
CDR3 length: 16
V gene: TRBV7-9
J gene: TRBJ2-1
CDR3 DNA: TGTGCCAGCAGCTTTTTTAGCGGGAGCTCCTACAATGAGCAGTTCTTC
CDR3 protein: CASSFFSGSSYNEQFF

D gene: TRBD2
clone size: few
CDR3 length: 16
V gene: TRBV7-2
J gene: TRBJ2-7
CDR3 DNA: TGTGCCAGCAGCCTAGCGGGGAGTCAGGGTTACCACGAGCAGTACTTC
CDR3 protein: CASSLAGSQGYHEQYF

D gene: TRBD2
clone size: few
CDR3 length: 18
V gene: TRBV20-1
J gene: TRBJ2-1
CDR3 DNA: TGCAGTGCTAGAGATCTCAGAATAGCGGGATTCTCCTACAATGAGCAGTTCTTC
CDR3 protein: CSARDLRIAGFSYNEQFF

D gene: NA
clone size: NA
CDR3 length: 16
V gene: TRBV3-1
J gene: TRBJ2-7
CDR3 DNA: TGTGCCAGCAGTGCCCCAAAAATTACTAGGAATGCCGAGCAGTACTTC
CDR3 protein: CASSAPKITRNAEQYF

D gene: TRBD1
clone size: NA
CDR3 length: 14
V gene: TRBV7-2
J gene: TRBJ2-5
CDR3 DNA: TGTGCCAGCAGCTCCGGACAGGTCAGAGAGACCCAGTACTTC
CDR3 protein: CASSSGQVRETQYF

D gene: NA
clone size: few
CDR3 length: 14
V gene: TRBV20-1
J gene: TRBJ2-5
CDR3 DNA: TGCAGTGCTAGGGTCGTCCGCCCCCAAGAGACCCAGTACTTC
CDR3 protein: CSARVVRPQETQYF

D gene: NA
clone size: NA
CDR3 length: 15
V gene: TRBV9
J gene: TRBJ2-1
CDR3 DNA: TGTGCCAGCAGCGAGACCGTTAGCTCCTACAATGAGCAGTTCTTC
CDR3 protein: CASSETVSSYNEQFF

D gene: TRBD2
clone size: NA
CDR3 length: 19
V gene: TRBV19
J gene: TRBJ2-7
CDR3 DNA: TGTGCCAGTAGTATAAGGGCTCTGACTAGCGGGAGGACGACCTACGAGCAGTACTTC
CDR3 protein: CASSIRALTSGRTTYEQYF

D gene: NA
clone size: NA
CDR3 length: 12
V gene: TRBV24-1
J gene: TRBJ1-2
CDR3 DNA: TGTGCCACCAGTGATTTCGACTATGGCTACACCTTC
CDR3 protein: CATSDFDYGYTF

D gene: NA
clone size: few
CDR3 length: 13
V gene: TRBV7-9
J gene: TRBJ2-4
CDR3 DNA: TGTGCCAGCAGCTTAGATCGGGAGAACATTCAGTACTTC
CDR3 protein: CASSLDRENIQYF

D gene: NA
clone size: few
CDR3 length: 16
V gene: TRBV21-1
J gene: TRBJ2-3
CDR3 DNA: TGTGCCACACCCCGAGGAGCGGGAGTCCCTTCAGATACGCAGTATTTT
CDR3 protein: CATPRGAGVPSDTQYF

D gene: NA
clone size: once
CDR3 length: 15
V gene: TRBV14
J gene: TRBJ2-1
CDR3 DNA: TGTGCCAGCAGCCAAGGGACACTGCTTTTTGATGAGCAGTTCTTC
CDR3 protein: CASSQGTLLFDEQFF

D gene: NA
clone size: few
CDR3 length: 13
V gene: TRBV7-2
J gene: TRBJ2-3
CDR3 DNA: TGTGCCAGCAGCTCGGTTCTTACAGATACGCAGTATTTT
CDR3 protein: CASSSVLTDTQYF

D gene: TRBD2
clone size: once
CDR3 length: 15
V gene: TRBV4-1
J gene: TRBJ2-7
CDR3 DNA: TGCGCCAGCAGCCAAGAGCGGGAGAGTCCCTACGAGCAGTACTTC
CDR3 protein: CASSQERESPYEQYF

D gene: NA
clone size: once
CDR3 length: 11
V gene: TRBV15
J gene: TRBJ1-2
CDR3 DNA: TGTGCCACCAGCAGCCTCTATGGCTACACCTTC
CDR3 protein: CATSSLYGYTF

D gene: NA
clone size: few
CDR3 length: 15
V gene: TRBV5-1
J gene: TRBJ2-1
CDR3 DNA: TGCGCCAGCAGCCCCGTCCAAGGGCAATACAATGAGCAGTTCTTC
CDR3 protein: CASSPVQGQYNEQFF

D gene: NA
clone size: NA
CDR3 length: 15
V gene: TRBV5-1
J gene: TRBJ2-1
CDR3 DNA: TGCGCCAGCAGCTTGGCCGAAGTGGCAAACAATGAGCAGTTCTTC
CDR3 protein: CASSLAEVANNEQFF

D gene: TRBD2
clone size: NA
CDR3 length: 19
V gene: TRBV15
J gene: TRBJ2-3
CDR3 DNA: TGTGCCACCAGCAGAGAGGGGTCACTAGCGGGGGTCCACACAGATACGCAGTATTTT
CDR3 protein: CATSREGSLAGVHTDTQYF

D gene: TRBD2
clone size: NA
CDR3 length: 16
V gene: TRBV19
J gene: TRBJ2-1
CDR3 DNA: TGTGCCAGTACCCCCGGGGCTAGCGGGAGGATCGATGAGCAGTTCTTC
CDR3 protein: CASTPGASGRIDEQFF

D gene: NA
clone size: NA
CDR3 length: 11
V gene: TRBV2
J gene: TRBJ2-5
CDR3 DNA: TGTGCCAGCACTATATTGGAGACCCAGTACTTC
CDR3 protein: CASTILETQYF

D gene: TRBD2
clone size: few
CDR3 length: 14
V gene: TRBV5-1
J gene: TRBJ2-3
CDR3 DNA: TGCGCCAGCGGCGGCGGGGGAGGCTCAGATACGCAGTATTTT
CDR3 protein: CASGGGGGSDTQYF

D gene: NA
clone size: NA
CDR3 length: 13
V gene: TRBV3-1
J gene: TRBJ1-1
CDR3 DNA: TGTGCCAGCAGCCAAGGGACTCTGGGGCAAGCTTTCTTT
CDR3 protein: CASSQGTLGQAFF

D gene: NA
clone size: few
CDR3 length: 15
V gene: TRBV7-2
J gene: TRBJ2-7
CDR3 DNA: TGTGCCAGCAGCTTAGCGGGAGTCAGTTGGGACGAGCAGTACTTC
CDR3 protein: CASSLAGVSWDEQYF

D gene: NA
clone size: few
CDR3 length: 15
V gene: TRBV5-1
J gene: TRBJ2-2
CDR3 DNA: TGCGCCAGCAGTCTCGGGTCCACGAACACCGGGGAGCTGTTTTTT
CDR3 protein: CASSLGSTNTGELFF

D gene: NA
clone size: NA
CDR3 length: 14
V gene: TRBV7-3
J gene: TRBJ2-1
CDR3 DNA: TGTGCCAGCAGCCCCCCGGGACGGCAAAATGAGCAGTTCTTC
CDR3 protein: CASSPPGRQNEQFF

D gene: NA
clone size: NA
CDR3 length: 14
V gene: TRBV18
J gene: TRBJ1-6
CDR3 DNA: TGTGCCAGCTCACCATCCGAGACAGTTTCACCCCTCCACTTT
CDR3 protein: CASSPSETVSPLHF